This record covers a single T cell receptor beta chain. The CDR3 loop spans 15 amino acids. V shed 2 bases and J shed 3 bases, with 11 bases lying between them. Everyone who gave samples was a healthy Caucasian. This sample is drawn from a study of identical twins. TCRdb used MiXCR to reprocess the 5' RACE reads, holding one entry per CDR3 protein. The data show under 1 million distinct CDR3 sequences, approximately 13% seen once. These data were also filed under a second study, of yellow fever vaccine responses in identical twins.

The clonotype comes from a woman between 18 and 29 years old in good health. Specimen: PBMCs. The rearrangement joins TRBV12-3 or TRBV12-4 to TRBJ2-4; D gene uncertain. CDR3 region: CASSLIGQIKNIQYF. The CDR3 coding sequence is TGTGCCAGCAGTTTAATCGGGCAAATCAAAAACATTCAGTACTTC.